The source of this T cell receptor (beta chain) is a study of blood T cell repertoires in COVID-19. Study at large: There were acute and convalescent COVID-19 samples, and they came from the United States, Italy and Spain. The cDNA or gDNA used as material had been derived from T cells, B-cell-depleted T cells, or PBMCs.

Original analysis: Using reference gene primer amplification, nucleated cell counts were estimated. Here immunoSEQ multiplex PCR was the method, and the copy in TCRdb shows in-frame clones only, minus some. The DNA gave D and trimming, while V, J and clone size come from that table. In the table there are 250,000 or so clones, 70% to 75% of which are singletons. The V gene's germline CDR1 is SGHDT and CDR2 YYEEEE. CDR3 size: 16 residues. V shed 0 bases, J shed 4 bases, and the junction held 5 bases outside the gene matches. V is TRBV5-6 and J is TRBJ2-5, with 11 bases aligning to TRBD1. The sample was peripheral blood. This TCR was sampled from a woman aged 80 or over with acute or convalescent COVID-19. CDR3 protein: CASSLGSGTGGETQYF. CDR3 bases: TGTGCCAGCAGCTTGGGGTCCGGGACAGGGGGAGAGACCCAGTACTTC.